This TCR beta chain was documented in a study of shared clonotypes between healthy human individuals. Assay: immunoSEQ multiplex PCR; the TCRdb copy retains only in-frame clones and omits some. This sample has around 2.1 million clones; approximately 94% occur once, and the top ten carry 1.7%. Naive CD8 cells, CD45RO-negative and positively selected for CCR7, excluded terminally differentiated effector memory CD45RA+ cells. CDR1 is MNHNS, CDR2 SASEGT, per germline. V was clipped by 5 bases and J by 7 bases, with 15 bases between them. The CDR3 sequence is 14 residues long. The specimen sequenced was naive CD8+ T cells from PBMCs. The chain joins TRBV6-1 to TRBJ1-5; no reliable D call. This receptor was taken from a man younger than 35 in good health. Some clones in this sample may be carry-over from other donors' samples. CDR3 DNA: TGTGCCAGCAGTCCGGTCCCGGCGAAACAGCCCCAGCATTTT. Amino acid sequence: CASSPVPAKQPQHF.